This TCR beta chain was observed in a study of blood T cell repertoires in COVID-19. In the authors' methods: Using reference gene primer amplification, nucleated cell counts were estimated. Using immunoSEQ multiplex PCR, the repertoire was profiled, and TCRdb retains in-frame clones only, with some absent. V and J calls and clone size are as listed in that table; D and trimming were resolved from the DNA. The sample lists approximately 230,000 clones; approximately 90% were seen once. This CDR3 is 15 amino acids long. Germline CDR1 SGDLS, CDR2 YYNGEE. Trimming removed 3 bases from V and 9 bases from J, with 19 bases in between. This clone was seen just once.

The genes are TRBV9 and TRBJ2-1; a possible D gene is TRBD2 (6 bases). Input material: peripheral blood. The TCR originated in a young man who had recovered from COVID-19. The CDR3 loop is CASSARLEGWGEQFF. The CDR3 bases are TGTGCCAGCAGCGCCCGACTAGAGGGTTGGGGTGAGCAGTTCTTC. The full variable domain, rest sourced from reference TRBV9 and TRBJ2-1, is DSGVTQTPKHLITATGQRVTLRCSPRSGDLSVYWYQQSLDQGLQFLIQYYNGEERAKGNILERFSAQQFPDLHSELNLSSLELGDSALYFCASSARLEGWGEQFFGPGTRLTVL.